These 2 T cell receptor beta chains were sequenced from one sample in a study of brain metastases from non-small cell lung cancer. Produced via immunoSEQ multiplex PCR; TCRdb's table is partial and in-frame only. The table includes some 5,000 clones, roughly 85% detected once. Material: primary lung tumor tissue. These receptors all stem from a donor aged 40 or older with non-small cell lung cancer.

The chain links TRBV7-8 to TRBJ2-3, with 8 bases identical to TRBD2. The V gene end was trimmed by 5 bases and the J gene end by 3 bases; junction bases not matched to a gene: 10. The CDR3 length is 16 residues. CDR1 and CDR2 from the germline V gene are SGHVS and FQNEAQ. The CDR3 region is CASSPTPSGRTDTQYF. For the CDR3, the DNA is TGTGCCAGCAGCCCTACTCCCAGCGGGAGAACAGATACGCAGTATTTT.

This clone was seen just once. V and J are TRBV4-1 and TRBJ1-4; TRBD1 matches 7 bases. The J segment lost 0 bases and the V segment lost 4 bases, leaving 8 bases of the junction unmatched. Per the germline V gene, CDR1 is MGHRA and CDR2 is YSYEKL. The CDR3 totals 17 residues. CDR3: CASSRDRPGTTNEKLFF. For the CDR3, the DNA is TGCGCCAGCAGCCGGGACAGACCAGGAACAACTAATGAAAAACTGTTTTTT.